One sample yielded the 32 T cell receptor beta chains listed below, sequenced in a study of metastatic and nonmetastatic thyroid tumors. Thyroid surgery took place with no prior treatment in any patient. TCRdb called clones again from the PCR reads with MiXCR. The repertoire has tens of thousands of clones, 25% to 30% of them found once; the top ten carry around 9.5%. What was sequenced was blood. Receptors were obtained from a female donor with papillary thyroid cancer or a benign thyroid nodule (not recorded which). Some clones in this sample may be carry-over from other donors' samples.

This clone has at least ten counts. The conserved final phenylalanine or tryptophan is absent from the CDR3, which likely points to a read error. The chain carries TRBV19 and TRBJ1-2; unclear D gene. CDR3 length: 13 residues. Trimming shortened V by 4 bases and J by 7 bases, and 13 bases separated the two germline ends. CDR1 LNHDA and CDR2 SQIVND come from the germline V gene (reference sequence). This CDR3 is CASSNTRSTGYTS. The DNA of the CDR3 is TGTGCCAGTAGTAACACTCGGTCAACTGGCTACACCTCC.

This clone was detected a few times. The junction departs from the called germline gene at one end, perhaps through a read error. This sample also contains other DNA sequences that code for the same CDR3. This chain's CDR3 is CATSDSGTGMGNTIYF. CDR3 in DNA: TGTGCCACCAGCGATTCCGGGACAGGTATGGGAAACACCATATATTTT. This chain links TRBV24-1 with TRBJ1-3; 8 nucleotides agree with TRBD1. Germline assignment: CDR1 KGHDR and CDR2 SFDVKD. This CDR3 region has 16 residues.

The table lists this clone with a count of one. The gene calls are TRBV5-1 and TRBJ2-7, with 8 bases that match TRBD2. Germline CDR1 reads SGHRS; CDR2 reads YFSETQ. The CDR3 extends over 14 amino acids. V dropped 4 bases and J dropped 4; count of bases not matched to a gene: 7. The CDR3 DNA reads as TGCGCCAGCAGCAGCTCGGGAGGGGGATACGAGCAGTACTTC. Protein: CASSSSGGGYEQYF.

The CDR3 sequence: CASSPVTGYGNTIYF. The CDR3 nucleotides are TGTGCCAGCAGCCCCGTGACAGGTTACGGAAACACCATATATTTT. The chain has TRBV3-1 and TRBJ1-3, with D maybe TRBD1 (6 bases). Germline loops: CDR1 LGHDT, CDR2 YNNKEL (reference sequence). The CDR3 has 15 residues. V shed 4 bases and J shed 4 bases, with 14 bases lying between them.

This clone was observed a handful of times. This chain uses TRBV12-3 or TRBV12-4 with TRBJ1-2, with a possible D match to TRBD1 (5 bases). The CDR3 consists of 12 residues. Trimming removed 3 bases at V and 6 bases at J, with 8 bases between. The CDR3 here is CASSFGGNGYTF. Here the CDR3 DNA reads TGTGCCAGCAGTTTTGGGGGGAATGGCTACACCTTC.

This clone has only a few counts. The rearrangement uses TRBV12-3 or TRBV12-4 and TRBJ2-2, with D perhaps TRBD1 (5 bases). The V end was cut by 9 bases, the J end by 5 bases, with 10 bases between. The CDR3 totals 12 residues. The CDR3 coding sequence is TGTGCCAGAAGGACACCGACCGGGGAGCTGTTTTTT. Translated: CARRTPTGELFF.

CDR3 protein: CASGGGRVKSNQPQHF. CDR3 coding DNA: TGTGCCAGCGGGGGGGGGAGGGTGAAAAGCAATCAGCCCCAGCATTTT. J is TRBJ1-5 and V is TRBV6-2 or TRBV6-3, with a weak D call TRBD1 (5 bases). The CDR3 contains 16 residues. Deletions cut 8 bases from V and 1 base from J, with 18 bases between. The germline CDR1 and CDR2 sequences are MNHEY and SVGEGT.

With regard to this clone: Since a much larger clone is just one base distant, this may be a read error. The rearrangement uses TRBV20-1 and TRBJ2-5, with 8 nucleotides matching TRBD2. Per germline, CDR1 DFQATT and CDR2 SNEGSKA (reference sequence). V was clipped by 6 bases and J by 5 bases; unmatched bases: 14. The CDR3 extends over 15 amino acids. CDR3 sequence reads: CSAKYGSGALETQYF. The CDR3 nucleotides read TGCAGTGCCAAGTATGGTAGCGGGGCCCTGGAGACCCAGTACTTC.

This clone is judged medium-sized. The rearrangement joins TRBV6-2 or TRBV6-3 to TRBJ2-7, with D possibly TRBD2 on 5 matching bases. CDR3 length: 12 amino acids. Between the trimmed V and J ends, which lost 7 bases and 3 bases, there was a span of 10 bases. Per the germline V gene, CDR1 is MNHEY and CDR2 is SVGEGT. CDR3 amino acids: CASTDRGYEQYF. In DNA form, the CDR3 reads TGTGCCAGCACCGACCGGGGCTACGAGCAGTACTTC.

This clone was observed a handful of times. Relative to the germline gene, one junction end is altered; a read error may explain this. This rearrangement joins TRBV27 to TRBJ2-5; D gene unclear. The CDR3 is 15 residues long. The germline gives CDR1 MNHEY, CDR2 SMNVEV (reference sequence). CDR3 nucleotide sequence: TGTGCCAGCCCTTTAAATACCCACCGACGGAAGACACAGTACTTC. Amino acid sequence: CASPLNTHRRKTQYF.

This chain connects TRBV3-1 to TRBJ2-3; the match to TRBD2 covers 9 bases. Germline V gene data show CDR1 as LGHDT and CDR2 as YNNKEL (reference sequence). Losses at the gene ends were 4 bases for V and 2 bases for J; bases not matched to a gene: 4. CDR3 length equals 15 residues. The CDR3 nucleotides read TGTGCCAGCAGCCTAGCGGGAGCCTCCACAGATACGCAGTATTTT. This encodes CASSLAGASTDTQYF.

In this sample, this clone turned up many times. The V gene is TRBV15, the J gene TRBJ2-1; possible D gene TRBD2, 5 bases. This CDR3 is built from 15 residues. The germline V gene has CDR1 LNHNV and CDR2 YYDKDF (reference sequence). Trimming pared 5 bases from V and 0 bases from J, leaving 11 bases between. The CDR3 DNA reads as TGTGCCACCAGCTTCGGACTCAGCTCCTACAATGAGCAGTTCTTC. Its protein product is CATSFGLSSYNEQFF.

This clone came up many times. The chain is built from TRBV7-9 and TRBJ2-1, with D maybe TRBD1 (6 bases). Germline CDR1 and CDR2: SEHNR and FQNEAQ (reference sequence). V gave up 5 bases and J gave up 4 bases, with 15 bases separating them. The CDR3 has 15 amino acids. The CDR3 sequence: CASSPQGFRYNEQFF. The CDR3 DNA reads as TGTGCCAGCAGCCCACAGGGTTTTAGATACAATGAGCAGTTCTTC.

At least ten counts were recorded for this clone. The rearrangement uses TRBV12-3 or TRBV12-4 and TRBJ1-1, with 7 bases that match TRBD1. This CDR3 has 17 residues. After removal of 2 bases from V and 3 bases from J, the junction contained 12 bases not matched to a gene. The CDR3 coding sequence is TGTGCCAGCAGTTTATCCCCAAGGACAGGATCGGACACTGAAGCTTTCTTT. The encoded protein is CASSLSPRTGSDTEAFF.

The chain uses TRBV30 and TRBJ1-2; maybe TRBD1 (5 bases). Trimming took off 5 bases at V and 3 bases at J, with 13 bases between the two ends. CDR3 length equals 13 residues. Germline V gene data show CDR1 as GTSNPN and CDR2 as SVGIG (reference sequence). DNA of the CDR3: TGTGCCTGGTCGCCTCAGGGATACTATGGCTACACCTTC. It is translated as CAWSPQGYYGYTF.

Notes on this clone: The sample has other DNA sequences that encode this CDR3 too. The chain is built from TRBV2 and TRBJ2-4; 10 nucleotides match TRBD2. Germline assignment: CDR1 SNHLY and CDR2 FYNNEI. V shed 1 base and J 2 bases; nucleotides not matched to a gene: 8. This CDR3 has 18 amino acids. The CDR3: CASSEGMRLAGPKNIQYF. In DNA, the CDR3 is TGTGCCAGCAGTGAAGGAATGAGACTAGCGGGCCCCAAAAACATTCAGTACTTC.

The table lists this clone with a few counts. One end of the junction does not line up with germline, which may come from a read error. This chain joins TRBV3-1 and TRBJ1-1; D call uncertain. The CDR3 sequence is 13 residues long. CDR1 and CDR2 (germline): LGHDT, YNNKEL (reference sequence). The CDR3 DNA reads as TGTGTCAGCAGCCAATTCTTGGGTACTGAAGCTTTCTTT. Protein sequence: CVSSQFLGTEAFF.

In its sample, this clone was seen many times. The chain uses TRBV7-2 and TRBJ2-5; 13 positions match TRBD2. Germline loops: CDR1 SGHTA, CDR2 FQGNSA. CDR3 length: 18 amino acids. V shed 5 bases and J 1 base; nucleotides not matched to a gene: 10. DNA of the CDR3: TGTGCCAGCAGCCCCGGAACTAGCGGGGGGGGACTCCAAGAGACCCAGTACTTC. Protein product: CASSPGTSGGGLQETQYF.

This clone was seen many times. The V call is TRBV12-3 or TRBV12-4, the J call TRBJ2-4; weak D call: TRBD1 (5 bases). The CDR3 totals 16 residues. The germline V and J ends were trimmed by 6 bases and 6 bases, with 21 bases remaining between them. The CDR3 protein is CASSLIKQAPINIQYF. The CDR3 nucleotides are TGTGCCAGCAGCCTCATAAAACAGGCCCCGATAAACATTCAGTACTTC.

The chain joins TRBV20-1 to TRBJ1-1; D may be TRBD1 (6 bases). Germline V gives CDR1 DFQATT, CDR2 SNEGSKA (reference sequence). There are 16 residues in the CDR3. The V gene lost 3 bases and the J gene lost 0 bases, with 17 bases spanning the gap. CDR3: CSARDSWNPMNTEAFF. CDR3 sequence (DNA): TGCAGTGCTAGGGACAGTTGGAACCCAATGAACACTGAAGCTTTCTTT.

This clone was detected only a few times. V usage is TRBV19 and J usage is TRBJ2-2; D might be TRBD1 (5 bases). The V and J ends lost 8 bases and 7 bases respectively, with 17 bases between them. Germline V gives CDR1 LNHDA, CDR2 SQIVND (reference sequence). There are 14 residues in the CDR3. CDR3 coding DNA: TGTGCCAGTGGGGTCTCGCAGGGCGGCGGGGAGCTGTTTTTT. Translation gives CASGVSQGGGELFF.

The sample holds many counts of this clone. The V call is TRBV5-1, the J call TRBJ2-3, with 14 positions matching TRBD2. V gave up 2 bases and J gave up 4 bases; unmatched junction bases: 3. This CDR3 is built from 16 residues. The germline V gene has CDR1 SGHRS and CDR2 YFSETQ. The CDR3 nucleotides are TGCGCCAGCAGCTTTGGACTAGCGGGAGGTGCAGATACGCAGTATTTT. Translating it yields CASSFGLAGGADTQYF.

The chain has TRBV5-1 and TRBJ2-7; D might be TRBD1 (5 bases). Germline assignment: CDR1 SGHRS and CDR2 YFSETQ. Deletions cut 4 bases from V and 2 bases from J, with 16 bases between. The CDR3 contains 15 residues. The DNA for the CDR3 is TGCGCCAGCAGCAAAGGGGCAGTGGTCGCCTACGAGCAGTACTTC. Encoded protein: CASSKGAVVAYEQYF.

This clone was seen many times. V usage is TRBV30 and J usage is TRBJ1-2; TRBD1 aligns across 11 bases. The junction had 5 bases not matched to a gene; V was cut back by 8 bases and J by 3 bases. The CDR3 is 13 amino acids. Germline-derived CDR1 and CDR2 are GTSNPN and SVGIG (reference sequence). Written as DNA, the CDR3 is TGTGCCGGAGGGACAGGGGGTGACTATGGCTACACCTTC. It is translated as CAGGTGGDYGYTF.

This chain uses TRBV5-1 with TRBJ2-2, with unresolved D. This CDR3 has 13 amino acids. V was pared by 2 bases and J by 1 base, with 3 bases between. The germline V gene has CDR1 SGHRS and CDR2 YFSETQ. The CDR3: CASSFGNTGELFF. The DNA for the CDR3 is TGCGCCAGCAGCTTCGGGAACACCGGGGAGCTGTTTTTT.

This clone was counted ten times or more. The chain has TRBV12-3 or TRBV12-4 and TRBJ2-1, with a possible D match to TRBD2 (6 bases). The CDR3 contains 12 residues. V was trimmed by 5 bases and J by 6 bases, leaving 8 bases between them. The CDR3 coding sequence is TGTGCCAGCAGTCAGACTAGCAATGAGCAGTTCTTC. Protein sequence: CASSQTSNEQFF.

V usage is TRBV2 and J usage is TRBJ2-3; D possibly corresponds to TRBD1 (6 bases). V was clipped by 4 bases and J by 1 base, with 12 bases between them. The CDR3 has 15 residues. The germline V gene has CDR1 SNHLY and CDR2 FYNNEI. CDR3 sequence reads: CASSATGFCTDTQYF. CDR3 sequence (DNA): TGTGCCAGCAGTGCGACAGGCTTCTGCACAGATACGCAGTATTTT.

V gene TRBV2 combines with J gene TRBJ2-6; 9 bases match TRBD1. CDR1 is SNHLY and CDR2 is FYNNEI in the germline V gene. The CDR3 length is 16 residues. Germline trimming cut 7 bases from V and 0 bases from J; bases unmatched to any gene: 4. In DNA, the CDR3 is TGTGCCAGCAAAGCGGGACAGGGCTCTGGGGCCAACGTCCTGACTTTC. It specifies CASKAGQGSGANVLTF. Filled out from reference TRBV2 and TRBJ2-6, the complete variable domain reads EPEVTQTPSHQVTQMGQEVILRCVPISNHLYFYWYRQILGQKVEFLVSFYNNEISEKSEIFDDQFSVERPDGSNFTLKIRSTKLEDSAMYFCASKAGQGSGANVLTFGAGSRLTVL.

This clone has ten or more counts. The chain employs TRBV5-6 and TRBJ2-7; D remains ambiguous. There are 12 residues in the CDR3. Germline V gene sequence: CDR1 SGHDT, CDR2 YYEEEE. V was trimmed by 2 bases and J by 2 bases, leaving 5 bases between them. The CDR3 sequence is CASSFDTYEQYF. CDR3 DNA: TGTGCCAGCAGCTTCGATACCTACGAGCAGTACTTC.

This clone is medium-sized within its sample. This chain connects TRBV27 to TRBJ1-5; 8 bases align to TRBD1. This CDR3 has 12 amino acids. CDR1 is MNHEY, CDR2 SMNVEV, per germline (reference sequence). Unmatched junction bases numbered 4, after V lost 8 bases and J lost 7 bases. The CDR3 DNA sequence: TGTGCCAGCGGACAGGGTGGCCAGCCCCAGCATTTT. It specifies CASGQGGQPQHF.

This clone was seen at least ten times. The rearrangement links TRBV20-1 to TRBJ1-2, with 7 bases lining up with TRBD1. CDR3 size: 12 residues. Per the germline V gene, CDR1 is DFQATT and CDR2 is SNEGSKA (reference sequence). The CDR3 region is CTLDRRDHGYTF. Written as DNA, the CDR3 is TGCACCTTGGACAGGCGAGACCATGGCTACACCTTC.

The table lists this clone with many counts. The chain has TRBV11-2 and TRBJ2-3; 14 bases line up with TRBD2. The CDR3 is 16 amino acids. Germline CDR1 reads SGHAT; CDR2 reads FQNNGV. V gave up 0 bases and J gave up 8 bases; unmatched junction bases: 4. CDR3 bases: TGTGCCAGCAGCTTAGATGGGACTAGCGGGGGCGGTACGCAGTATTTT. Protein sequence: CASSLDGTSGGGTQYF.